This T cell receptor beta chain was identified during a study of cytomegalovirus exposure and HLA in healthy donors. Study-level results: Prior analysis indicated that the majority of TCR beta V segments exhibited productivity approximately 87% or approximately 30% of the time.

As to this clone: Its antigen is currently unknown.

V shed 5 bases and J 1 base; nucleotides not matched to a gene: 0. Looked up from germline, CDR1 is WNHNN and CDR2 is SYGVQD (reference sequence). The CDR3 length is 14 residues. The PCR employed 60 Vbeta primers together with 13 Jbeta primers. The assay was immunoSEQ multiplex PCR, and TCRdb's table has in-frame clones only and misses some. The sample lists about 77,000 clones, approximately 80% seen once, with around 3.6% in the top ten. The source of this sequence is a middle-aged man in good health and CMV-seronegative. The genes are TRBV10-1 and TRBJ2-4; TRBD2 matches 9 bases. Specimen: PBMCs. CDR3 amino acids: CASSSGGAKNIQYF. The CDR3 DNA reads TGCGCCAGCAGTAGCGGGGGGGCCAAAAACATTCAGTACTTC.